The 24 T cell receptor beta chains given below trace back to one sample, sequenced in a study of identical twins. Using its own MiXCR run on the 5' RACE reads, TCRdb lists one record per CDR3 protein. The sample lists around 510,000 distinct CDR3 sequences; approximately 15% were seen once. This same sample was also taken into another study, of yellow fever vaccine responses in identical twins.

Specimen: CD4+ T cells sorted from blood. The receptors derive from a woman aged 18-29 years in good health.

This clonotype was counted a few times. CDR3 in amino acids: CASRDGTGERQETQYF. Written as DNA, the CDR3 is TGTGCCAGCAGGGACGGGACAGGGGAACGCCAAGAGACCCAGTACTTC. The V call is TRBV12-3 or TRBV12-4, the J call TRBJ2-5; 10 positions agree with TRBD1. Trimming took 6 bases from V and 1 from J; bases not matched to a gene: 8. The CDR3 totals 16 residues.

Only a few counts were recorded for this clonotype. The rearrangement uses TRBV30 and TRBJ2-7; tentatively, D is TRBD1 or TRBD2 (5 bases each). Germline V gene lookup returns CDR1 GTSNPN and CDR2 SVGIG (reference sequence). The CDR3 consists of 11 residues. V lost 8 bases, J lost 5 bases, and 13 bases lay in between. In DNA, the CDR3 is TGTGCCAGGGGACGGTCCGACGAGCAGTACTTC. Translating it yields CARGRSDEQYF.

This clonotype was observed a few times. V and J are TRBV2 and TRBJ2-5; possible D gene TRBD1, 5 bases. Trimming removed 7 bases from V and 4 bases from J, with 7 bases in between. CDR1 and CDR2 (germline): SNHLY, FYNNEI. The CDR3 length is 11 residues. The CDR3 sequence: CASNQGETQYF. As DNA, the CDR3 is TGTGCCAGCAATCAGGGAGAGACCCAGTACTTC.

The V and J genes are TRBV29-1 and TRBJ2-1; weak D call: TRBD1 (5 bases). The CDR3 runs 12 residues. Per germline, CDR1 SQVTM and CDR2 ANQGSEA. V shed 4 bases and J shed 6 bases, with 10 bases lying between them. CDR3 nucleotide sequence: TGCAGCGTTGGAGTCAGGGTCAATGAGCAGTTCTTC. It encodes CSVGVRVNEQFF.

J is TRBJ2-3 and V is TRBV7-2; 11 bases are shared with TRBD2. Per germline, CDR1 SGHTA and CDR2 FQGNSA. The V segment lost 1 base and the J segment 1 base; nucleotides outside the gene matches: 4. The CDR3 contains 17 residues. CDR3 nucleotide sequence: TGTGCCAGCAGCTTAGTTAGCGGGGGGGGAGGCACAGATACGCAGTATTTT. Encoded protein: CASSLVSGGGGTDTQYF. The complete variable domain, with remaining parts taken from reference TRBV7-2 and TRBJ2-3, reads GAGVSQSPSNKVTEKGKDVELRCDPISGHTALYWYRQSLGQGLEFLIYFQGNSAPDKSGLPSDRFSAERTGGSVSTLTIQRTQQEDSAVYLCASSLVSGGGGTDTQYFGPGTRLTVL.

This clonotype was detected many times. V gene TRBV7-8 combines with J gene TRBJ2-1; 14 bases fit TRBD2. Germline V gene lookup returns CDR1 SGHVS and CDR2 FQNEAQ. CDR3 size: 18 residues. V shed 7 bases and J 4 bases; nucleotides not matched to a gene: 12. The CDR3 bases are TGTGCCAGCAACCAAGAGACCGGGACTAGCGGGAGTTACAATGAGCAGTTCTTC. Protein: CASNQETGTSGSYNEQFF.

The chain recombines TRBV7-8 with TRBJ2-5, with TRBD1 identical over 8 bases. Looked up from germline, CDR1 is SGHVS and CDR2 is FQNEAQ. This CDR3 has 12 residues. The V segment lost 10 bases and the J segment 9 bases; nucleotides outside the gene matches: 10. CDR3: CATRAGGASQYF. CDR3 nucleotides: TGTGCCACTAGGGCAGGGGGCGCCTCCCAGTACTTC.

The rearrangement joins TRBV6-5 to TRBJ2-1; 11 nucleotides line up with TRBD2. V gave up 2 bases and J gave up 5 bases; unmatched junction bases: 2. CDR3 length: 15 residues. The germline gives CDR1 MNHEY, CDR2 SVGAGI. The CDR3 reads CASSYLGLADNEQFF. CDR3 sequence (DNA): TGTGCCAGCAGTTACCTGGGACTAGCGGACAATGAGCAGTTCTTC.

This rearrangement joins TRBV20-1 to TRBJ2-7; 8 positions agree with TRBD1. Germline CDR1 reads DFQATT; CDR2 reads SNEGSKA (reference sequence). V trimming: 3 bases; J trimming: 5 bases; junction bases outside the gene matches: 12. This CDR3 has 15 residues. Here the CDR3 DNA reads TGCAGTGCTAGGATTGGAACAGGGGGGATCGACGAGCAGTACTTC. Encoded protein: CSARIGTGGIDEQYF.

This clonotype was seen a handful of times. The CDR3 bases are TGTGCCAGCAGCTTGGCGACTGGGTCCTCCTACGAGCAGTACTTC. It translates to CASSLATGSSYEQYF. The chain employs TRBV5-6 and TRBJ2-7; D not certain. Trimming removed 0 bases at V and 0 bases at J, with 10 bases between. There are 15 residues in the CDR3. Germline assignment: CDR1 SGHDT and CDR2 YYEEEE.

This clonotype was observed at least ten times. Compared with germline, one end of the junction differs, possibly owing to a read error. The chain links TRBV12-3 or TRBV12-4 to TRBJ1-6; D unresolved. This CDR3 has 14 amino acids. In nucleotides, the CDR3 is TGTGCCAGCAGTTCAGGCACCTACAATTCACCCCTCCACTTT. It is translated as CASSSGTYNSPLHF.

The chain is built from TRBV25-1 and TRBJ2-5; D tentatively fits TRBD1 or TRBD2 (5 bases each). V was pared by 5 bases and J by 6 bases, with 22 bases between. Germline loops: CDR1 MGHDK, CDR2 SYGVNS. The CDR3 is 16 residues long. The CDR3 loop reads CASSRKPGPEGKTQYF. The CDR3 bases are TGTGCCAGCAGTCGAAAACCGGGGCCCGAGGGAAAGACCCAGTACTTC. The entire variable domain, with the rest obtained from reference TRBV25-1 and TRBJ2-5, is as follows: EADIYQTPRYLVIGTGKKITLECSQTMGHDKMYWYQQDPGMELHLIHYSYGVNSTEKGDLSSESTVSRIRTEHFPLTLESARPSHTSQYLCASSRKPGPEGKTQYFGPGTRLLVL.

This clonotype was recorded at least ten times. In DNA form, the CDR3 reads TGTGCCAGCATGGCTAGCGGGAGTCACGAGCAGTACTTC. Its translation is CASMASGSHEQYF. This chain links TRBV6-6 with TRBJ2-7; 10 nucleotides line up with TRBD2. V lost 7 bases, J lost 5 bases, and 5 bases stayed unmatched. The V gene's germline CDR1 is MNHNY and CDR2 SVGAGI (reference sequence). This CDR3 has 13 amino acids.

This clonotype was observed a handful of times. The V gene is TRBV7-2, the J gene TRBJ2-7, with D unresolved. Between the trimmed V and J ends, which lost 2 bases and 6 bases, there was a span of 23 bases. The CDR3 has 17 residues. Germline V gives CDR1 SGHTA, CDR2 FQGNSA. The CDR3 sequence is CASSLRSLGQGYLEQYF. CDR3 sequence (DNA): TGTGCCAGCAGCTTACGTTCTTTAGGGCAAGGTTACCTCGAGCAGTACTTC.

This clonotype turned up a few times. The V call is TRBV28, the J call TRBJ2-3, with 11 nucleotides matching TRBD2. V lost 3 bases, J lost 6 bases, and 14 bases stayed unmatched. The CDR3 sequence is 18 residues long. Germline CDR1 and CDR2: MDHEN and SYDVKM. This CDR3 is CASSFETSGSRSRDTQYF. The DNA of the CDR3 is TGTGCCAGCAGTTTCGAAACTAGCGGGAGCAGAAGTCGGGATACGCAGTATTTT.

The sample holds one count of this clonotype. The J gene is TRBJ2-7, the V gene TRBV5-1, with 11 bases fitting TRBD2. Germline lookup yields CDR1 SGHRS and CDR2 YFSETQ. The CDR3 loop spans 18 amino acids. V shed 4 bases, J shed 6 bases, and the junction held 18 bases outside the gene matches. The CDR3 DNA reads TGCGCCAGCAGCCCGGAATCGGGGGTCCTAGCGGGAGGTCGCGAGCAGTACTTC. Translated, it gives CASSPESGVLAGGREQYF. The entire variable domain, with the rest obtained from reference TRBV5-1 and TRBJ2-7, is as follows: KAGVTQTPRYLIKTRGQQVTLSCSPISGHRSVSWYQQTPGQGLQFLFEYFSETQRNKGNFPGRFSGRQFSNSRSEMNVSTLELGDSALYLCASSPESGVLAGGREQYFGPGTRLTVT.

This clonotype was observed a few times. The CDR3 DNA follows: TGCGCCAGCAGCCAAGATCAACCAGGGGACAATGAGCAGTTCTTC. It is translated as CASSQDQPGDNEQFF. The chain joins TRBV4-3 to TRBJ2-1; TRBD1 is a possible D gene (6 bases). CDR3 length: 15 amino acids. Germline CDR1 is LGHNA and CDR2 is YSLEER. V lost 0 bases and J 5 bases, leaving 11 bases between the germline ends.

V gene TRBV27 combines with J gene TRBJ2-2, with no clear D. This CDR3 has 18 residues. Germline CDR1 is MNHEY and CDR2 is SMNVEV (reference sequence). V was clipped by 2 bases and J by 0 bases, with 16 bases between them. The CDR3 is CASSLRQGSSANTGELFF. The CDR3 nucleotides are TGTGCCAGCAGTTTACGGCAAGGATCTTCCGCGAACACCGGGGAGCTGTTTTTT.

This clonotype was picked up a small number of times. The CDR3 spells CASSLWGGRTPDTQYF. As DNA, the CDR3 is TGTGCCAGCAGCTTATGGGGCGGGAGAACCCCCGATACGCAGTATTTT. This rearrangement joins TRBV7-2 to TRBJ2-3; 7 bases align to TRBD2. Germline trimming cut 2 bases from V and 6 bases from J; bases unmatched to any gene: 11. Germline V gene data show CDR1 as SGHTA and CDR2 as FQGNSA. This CDR3 is 16 amino acids long.

Many counts were recorded for this clonotype. The chain couples TRBV12-3 or TRBV12-4 to TRBJ1-2; D is ambiguous. CDR3 size: 12 residues. Trimming removed 3 bases at V and 8 bases at J, with 10 bases between. CDR3 sequence (DNA): TGTGCCAGCAGTTTCTCAGGAGGAGGCTACACCTTC. Translation: CASSFSGGGYTF.

The V call is TRBV2, the J call TRBJ2-3; TRBD2 might be the D (5 bases). The V end was cut by 4 bases, the J end by 6 bases, with 11 bases between. Germline CDR1 is SNHLY and CDR2 is FYNNEI. This CDR3 comprises 13 residues. In nucleotides, the CDR3 is TGTGCCAGCAGTGCTGGACTTGAGGATACGCAGTATTTT. It is translated as CASSAGLEDTQYF.

This clonotype showed up just a few times. The V call is TRBV6-5, the J call TRBJ2-5, with 9 nucleotides matching TRBD2. With 4 bases clipped from V and 5 bases from J, the junction kept 14 bases outside the gene matches. Germline V gene sequence: CDR1 MNHEY, CDR2 SVGAGI. CDR3 size: 17 residues. For the CDR3, the DNA is TGTGCCAGCAGTTCCCATGTCCGACTAGCGGTAGGGGAGACCCAGTACTTC. As protein: CASSSHVRLAVGETQYF.

This clonotype was recorded many times. V usage is TRBV20-1 and J usage is TRBJ2-2; no clear D gene. Per germline, CDR1 DFQATT and CDR2 SNEGSKA (reference sequence). The CDR3 has 15 amino acids. V shed 0 bases and J shed 5 bases, with 13 bases lying between them. CDR3 sequence: CSARDDPKLTGELFF. The DNA for the CDR3 is TGCAGTGCTAGAGATGACCCGAAGTTGACCGGGGAGCTGTTTTTT.

This clonotype was counted many times. The chain joins TRBV12-3 or TRBV12-4 to TRBJ2-7, with D perhaps TRBD2 (6 bases). The CDR3 runs to 14 residues. The V and J ends lost 3 bases and 3 bases respectively, with 12 bases between them. In DNA form, the CDR3 reads TGTGCCAGCAGTTTGGGGGGAGTCGGCTACGAGCAGTACTTC. It encodes CASSLGGVGYEQYF.